This T cell receptor (beta chain) was captured by sequencing in a study of T cells in Graves' hyperthyroidism and ophthalmopathy. Study as a whole: Peripheral blood was acquired at first diagnosis, ahead of any therapy whatsoever. Points from the study as a whole: Separation of ophthalmopathy from stable hyperthyroidism was achieved by a 13 V-J model. Most clonotypes that expanded in the thyroid above 0.001 also showed up in blood.

Germline-derived CDR1 and CDR2 are KGHDR and SFDVKD. The CDR3 loop spans 13 amino acids. V lost 5 bases to trimming and J lost 4 bases, with 10 bases between them. Comment on this clonotype: Its antigen is still unknown.

The investigators amplified TCR beta CDR3 regions from RNA transcripts. The TCR CDR3 was amplified in a first-round RT-PCR using the HTBI primer set. One entry per CDR3 protein results from TCRdb running MiXCR on the multiplex PCR reads. The sample carries some 300,000 distinct CDR3 sequences, approximately 16% recorded once. The chain links TRBV24-1 to TRBJ2-5; D not certain. This sequence originates from a man aged 25 to 45 with Graves' hyperthyroidism. Sequencing was done on a sample of blood. CDR3 in amino acids: CATSALDGETQYF. The CDR3 DNA follows: TGTGCCACCAGTGCCCTGGACGGAGAGACCCAGTACTTC.